These T cell receptor beta chains were read from a single sample in a study of blood T cell repertoires in COVID-19. Sequenced by immunoSEQ multiplex PCR; TCRdb stores in-frame clones only, minus some. The sample lists about 260,000 clones; 75% to 95% were seen once. The specimen was peripheral blood. These receptor sequences come from a person aged 18-29 years with COVID-19, enrolled during active disease. The CDR3 runs from the conserved cysteine through the conserved F or W. The D gene is left open where the match is weak. Part of the rows lack a size; the others show once, few, many or a class for expanded clones.

CDR3 DNA: TGTGCCAGCAGCGTAGGAGCGGGAGGGATAGATACGCAGTATTTT; CDR3 protein: CASSVGAGGIDTQYF; D gene: TRBD2; clone size: .; J gene: TRBJ2-3; V gene: TRBV9
CDR3 DNA: TGTGCCAGCAGCTTAACACAGGACGCGAACACTGAAGCTTTCTTT; CDR3 protein: CASSLTQDANTEAFF; D gene: .; clone size: few; J gene: TRBJ1-1; V gene: TRBV9
CDR3 DNA: TGTGCCACCAGCAGAGATATCAATGAGCAGTTCTTC; CDR3 protein: CATSRDINEQFF; D gene: .; clone size: once; J gene: TRBJ2-1; V gene: TRBV15
CDR3 DNA: TGTGCCAGCAGCCTAAAGGAGACAGTTGAAGCTTTCTTT; CDR3 protein: CASSLKETVEAFF; D gene: .; clone size: .; J gene: TRBJ1-1; V gene: TRBV6-6
CDR3 DNA: TGTGCCAGCAGCTTAGGCCGAGGGCCTAGCTACGAGCAGTACTTC; CDR3 protein: CASSLGRGPSYEQYF; D gene: .; clone size: .; J gene: TRBJ2-7; V gene: TRBV7-6
CDR3 DNA: TGTGCCACCAGTGATCCTCGGCAGGACAATGAGCAGTTCTTC; CDR3 protein: CATSDPRQDNEQFF; D gene: .; clone size: .; J gene: TRBJ2-1; V gene: TRBV24-1
CDR3 DNA: TGTGCCAGCAGTTACTGGGCCGGGCAGTACTTC; CDR3 protein: CASSYWAGQYF; D gene: .; clone size: .; J gene: TRBJ2-7; V gene: TRBV6-5
CDR3 DNA: TGTGCCTGGAGTGGACTTAAGGGGAACGAGCAGTACTTC; CDR3 protein: CAWSGLKGNEQYF; D gene: .; clone size: .; J gene: TRBJ2-7; V gene: TRBV30
CDR3 DNA: TGTGCCAGCAGTTTATGGGCTAGCGGGTACCCAGAGACCCAGTACTTC; CDR3 protein: CASSLWASGYPETQYF; D gene: TRBD2; clone size: .; J gene: TRBJ2-5; V gene: TRBV28
CDR3 DNA: TGTGCCAGCAGCTTTGGTAATGGACAGCTCAATCAGCCCCAGCATTTT; CDR3 protein: CASSFGNGQLNQPQHF; D gene: .; clone size: .; J gene: TRBJ1-5; V gene: TRBV5-8
CDR3 DNA: TGTGCCAGCAGCGTAGATGGGGGAGGGGCGTCTAATGAGCAGTTCTTC; CDR3 protein: CASSVDGGGASNEQFF; D gene: TRBD2; clone size: .; J gene: TRBJ2-1; V gene: TRBV9
CDR3 DNA: TGTGCCAGCTCACCACTTTCTGGGACAGGGGCGAGGAACGAGCAGTACTTC; CDR3 protein: CASSPLSGTGARNEQYF; D gene: TRBD1; clone size: .; J gene: TRBJ2-7; V gene: TRBV18
CDR3 DNA: TGTGCCAGCAGCCCGGTCCCGGGGGTCCCTGAAGCTTTCTTT; CDR3 protein: CASSPVPGVPEAFF; D gene: .; clone size: .; J gene: TRBJ1-1; V gene: TRBV5-5
CDR3 DNA: TGTGCCAGCAAATCCTATTTGAACACTGAAGCTTTCTTT; CDR3 protein: CASKSYLNTEAFF; D gene: .; clone size: .; J gene: TRBJ1-1; V gene: TRBV2
CDR3 DNA: TGTGCCAGCAGCTCCAAGACACAAAATGAAAAACTGTTTTTT; CDR3 protein: CASSSKTQNEKLFF; D gene: .; clone size: .; J gene: TRBJ1-4; V gene: TRBV7-9
CDR3 DNA: TGTGCCAGCAGCTTCGACGGGAAGTATGGCCTACTAGCGGTTCAAGAGACCCAGTACTTC; CDR3 protein: CASSFDGKYGLLAVQETQYF; D gene: TRBD2; clone size: .; J gene: TRBJ2-5; V gene: TRBV5-5
CDR3 DNA: TGTGCCAGCAGCGTAACCGATGGGGCCACTGAAGCTTTCTTT; CDR3 protein: CASSVTDGATEAFF; D gene: .; clone size: .; J gene: TRBJ1-1; V gene: TRBV9
CDR3 DNA: TGTGCCAGCAGCCCAAGTCCGGGGGGTTACTATGGCTACACCTTC; CDR3 protein: CASSPSPGGYYGYTF; D gene: .; clone size: .; J gene: TRBJ1-2; V gene: TRBV27
CDR3 DNA: TGTGCCAGCAGTTCGCCACCGGGACAGGGTACCGGAAACACCATATATTTT; CDR3 protein: CASSSPPGQGTGNTIYF; D gene: TRBD1; clone size: once; J gene: TRBJ1-3; V gene: TRBV6-2/TRBV6-3
CDR3 DNA: TGTGCCAGTAGTATATCTCCGAACACTGAAGCTTTCTTT; CDR3 protein: CASSISPNTEAFF; D gene: .; clone size: .; J gene: TRBJ1-1; V gene: TRBV19
CDR3 DNA: TGCGCCAGCAGCTTGGGGCCGGGAGGGGCCTACGAGCAGTACTTC; CDR3 protein: CASSLGPGGAYEQYF; D gene: TRBD2; clone size: .; J gene: TRBJ2-7; V gene: TRBV5-1
CDR3 DNA: TGTGCCAGCAGCAGTTATGAGACAGGTCGGGACACTGAAGCTTTCTTT; CDR3 protein: CASSSYETGRDTEAFF; D gene: .; clone size: .; J gene: TRBJ1-1; V gene: TRBV7-8
CDR3 DNA: TGTGCCAGCAGCCCCCGGGAGGGTGGCGCGGAGACCCAGTACTTC; CDR3 protein: CASSPREGGAETQYF; D gene: TRBD2; clone size: .; J gene: TRBJ2-5; V gene: TRBV9
CDR3 DNA: TGTGCCAGCAGCGTACAGGGATCTACCTACGAGCAGTACTTC; CDR3 protein: CASSVQGSTYEQYF; D gene: .; clone size: .; J gene: TRBJ2-7; V gene: TRBV7-2
CDR3 DNA: TGTGCCAGCAGTTACGGGAGGGGATCCACTGAAGCTTTCTTT; CDR3 protein: CASSYGRGSTEAFF; D gene: .; clone size: .; J gene: TRBJ1-1; V gene: TRBV6-5
CDR3 DNA: TGTGCCAGCAGTGAATTAACACCACGCTATGGCTACACCTTC; CDR3 protein: CASSELTPRYGYTF; D gene: .; clone size: .; J gene: TRBJ1-2; V gene: TRBV2
CDR3 DNA: TGTGCCAGCAGTTTAAGCGGGGGGACCTACGAGCAGTACTTC; CDR3 protein: CASSLSGGTYEQYF; D gene: TRBD2; clone size: .; J gene: TRBJ2-7; V gene: TRBV27
CDR3 DNA: TGTGCCAGCAGTGAAGAGCGTCCTTACTACGAGCAGTACTTC; CDR3 protein: CASSEERPYYEQYF; D gene: .; clone size: .; J gene: TRBJ2-7; V gene: TRBV6-1
CDR3 DNA: TGTGCCAGCATTTCCCCTGGACAGGGGCGATATGGCTACACCTTC; CDR3 protein: CASISPGQGRYGYTF; D gene: TRBD1; clone size: .; J gene: TRBJ1-2; V gene: TRBV6-6
CDR3 DNA: TGTGCCAGCAGCTTAGCACCGGGAGGCACATACGAGCAGTACTTC; CDR3 protein: CASSLAPGGTYEQYF; D gene: TRBD2; clone size: .; J gene: TRBJ2-7; V gene: TRBV7-8
CDR3 DNA: TGTGCCACCCGACTAGCGAGACAATCCCTCTCCTACAATGAGCAGTTCTTC; CDR3 protein: CATRLARQSLSYNEQFF; D gene: .; clone size: .; J gene: TRBJ2-1; V gene: TRBV21-1
CDR3 DNA: TGTGCCAGCAGCCATAATCTGATGAGTGGCACTGAAGCTTTCTTT; CDR3 protein: CASSHNLMSGTEAFF; D gene: .; clone size: .; J gene: TRBJ1-1; V gene: TRBV3-1/TRBV3-2
CDR3 DNA: TGTGCCAGCAGTAAGGTGCGAGGGAACACTGAAGCTTTCTTT; CDR3 protein: CASSKVRGNTEAFF; D gene: .; clone size: .; J gene: TRBJ1-1; V gene: TRBV2
CDR3 DNA: TGCGCCAGCAGCCCAGACAGTGATAATGAAAAACTGTTTTTT; CDR3 protein: CASSPDSDNEKLFF; D gene: .; clone size: few; J gene: TRBJ1-4; V gene: TRBV5-1
CDR3 DNA: TGTGCCAGCAGCTTACCCAGCGGGAGCGAAGATACGCAGTATTTT; CDR3 protein: CASSLPSGSEDTQYF; D gene: TRBD2; clone size: .; J gene: TRBJ2-3; V gene: TRBV7-2
CDR3 DNA: TGCGCCAGCAGTGACTACACAGATACGCAGTATTTT; CDR3 protein: CASSDYTDTQYF; D gene: .; clone size: .; J gene: TRBJ2-3; V gene: TRBV10-1
CDR3 DNA: TGTGCCAGCAGACCAGGGGGCGCGAACTATGGCTACACCTTC; CDR3 protein: CASRPGGANYGYTF; D gene: TRBD1; clone size: .; J gene: TRBJ1-2; V gene: TRBV7-2
CDR3 DNA: TGTGCCACCAGCGGAAGTTTGGCGGGAGGGCCCTCGGCTACGCAGTATTTT; CDR3 protein: CATSGSLAGGPSATQYF; D gene: TRBD2; clone size: few; J gene: TRBJ2-3; V gene: TRBV15
CDR3 DNA: TGCGCCAGCAGCCAAGTTGGCGGGAGGGTATCCAATGAGCAGTTCTTC; CDR3 protein: CASSQVGGRVSNEQFF; D gene: TRBD2; clone size: .; J gene: TRBJ2-1; V gene: TRBV4-3
CDR3 DNA: TGTGCCAGCAGCCCCTCCGGGGGAGGGAACACTGAAGCTTTCTTT; CDR3 protein: CASSPSGGGNTEAFF; D gene: .; clone size: .; J gene: TRBJ1-1; V gene: TRBV25-1
CDR3 DNA: TGTGCCAGCAGCCTAAACACAGCGGGAGGGCCTCCAGATACGCAGTATTTT; CDR3 protein: CASSLNTAGGPPDTQYF; D gene: TRBD2; clone size: .; J gene: TRBJ2-3; V gene: TRBV11-2
CDR3 DNA: TGTGCCAGCAGCGGAGGTCAGCGTGCCAAAAACATTCAGTACTTC; CDR3 protein: CASSGGQRAKNIQYF; D gene: .; clone size: .; J gene: TRBJ2-4; V gene: TRBV9
CDR3 DNA: TGCGCCAGCAGCCAAGAGTGGAGGATCGCAGATACGCAGTATTTT; CDR3 protein: CASSQEWRIADTQYF; D gene: .; clone size: .; J gene: TRBJ2-3; V gene: TRBV4-1
CDR3 DNA: TGTGCCAGTAGTATCCAGGGGGCAGGCGGGGAGCTGTTTTTT; CDR3 protein: CASSIQGAGGELFF; D gene: TRBD1; clone size: .; J gene: TRBJ2-2; V gene: TRBV19
CDR3 DNA: TGTGCCAGCAGCTATCGACAGGGACAGGGCTATGGCTACACCTTC; CDR3 protein: CASSYRQGQGYGYTF; D gene: .; clone size: .; J gene: TRBJ1-2; V gene: TRBV21-1
CDR3 DNA: TGTGCCAGTAGTGTCCGGGGACAGGGGGCAGATACGCAGTATTTT; CDR3 protein: CASSVRGQGADTQYF; D gene: TRBD1; clone size: .; J gene: TRBJ2-3; V gene: TRBV19
CDR3 DNA: TGTGCCAGCAGTTTCCTAGGGGCGAACACTGAAGCTTTCTTT; CDR3 protein: CASSFLGANTEAFF; D gene: .; clone size: .; J gene: TRBJ1-1; V gene: TRBV27
CDR3 DNA: TGCGCCAGCAGCCCTGTGACTAGCGGAGCCCCCTACGAGCAGTACTTC; CDR3 protein: CASSPVTSGAPYEQYF; D gene: TRBD2; clone size: .; J gene: TRBJ2-7; V gene: TRBV4-1
CDR3 DNA: TGTGCCAGCAGCGAAGTCCCCAGGACTAGCGGATACAATGAGCAGTTCTTC; CDR3 protein: CASSEVPRTSGYNEQFF; D gene: TRBD2; clone size: .; J gene: TRBJ2-1; V gene: TRBV7-9
CDR3 DNA: TGCGCCAGCAGCTTTAGACAGGGGGAGAGTGAGCAGTTCTTC; CDR3 protein: CASSFRQGESEQFF; D gene: TRBD1; clone size: .; J gene: TRBJ2-1; V gene: TRBV5-1
CDR3 DNA: TGTGCCAGCAGCTTAACTGGTGGGTCCCCCACGGGTGAGCAGTTCTTC; CDR3 protein: CASSLTGGSPTGEQFF; D gene: .; clone size: .; J gene: TRBJ2-1; V gene: TRBV7-3
CDR3 DNA: TGCAGCTGTTCGGCGGACACTGAAGCTTTCTTT; CDR3 protein: CSCSADTEAFF; D gene: .; clone size: .; J gene: TRBJ1-1; V gene: TRBV29-1
CDR3 DNA: TGCGCCAGCAGCTTAAAGACAGCGATAGATGGCTACACCTTC; CDR3 protein: CASSLKTAIDGYTF; D gene: .; clone size: .; J gene: TRBJ1-2; V gene: TRBV5-1
CDR3 DNA: TGTGCCAGCAGTTCGACCGGGACTGGGAATGAAGAGCAGTACTTC; CDR3 protein: CASSSTGTGNEEQYF; D gene: .; clone size: .; J gene: TRBJ2-7; V gene: TRBV6-6